This T cell receptor beta chain was identified during a study of T cells after posttransplantation cyclophosphamide. This related bone marrow graft donor gave peripheral blood on the day of marrow donation. The V segment lost 2 bases and the J segment 9 bases; nucleotides outside the gene matches: 6. The CDR3 totals 13 residues. Germline lookup yields CDR1 MNHEY and CDR2 SMNVEV (reference sequence). Notes on the study in general: TRB clonality was highly associated with recipient CMV seropositivity and reactivation. Skin or GI-infiltrating T cells shared few TRB sequences with blood. Later blood repertoires were often dominated by clones from the donor CD8+ memory compartment.

Notes on this clone: Its specificity is not known.

Measured with immunoSEQ multiplex PCR; TCRdb has only the in-frame clones, and not every one. This table holds 30,000 to 45,000 clones with no singletons; the top ten claim around 1.2%. The chain joins TRBV27 to TRBJ2-7, with 8 bases fitting TRBD1. The sequence came from a girl aged 10-17 years in good health, CMV-negative, and a related stem cell transplant donor. Sequencing was done on a sample of PBMCs. CDR3 nucleotides: TGTGCCAGCAGTTTAACAGGACAGGGCCGGCAGTACTTC. Residues: CASSLTGQGRQYF.